What follows are 10 T cell receptor beta chains derived from one specimen sequenced in a study of T cell responses to AZD1222 COVID-19 vaccine. The table came from immunoSEQ multiplex PCR; TCRdb's copy has only in-frame clones and leaves some out. The sample shows some 130,000 clones, 75% to 95% of them seen only once. The specimen was peripheral blood, collected on day 0 of AZD1222 vaccination. The receptors shown here come from an adult in good health.

This clone occurred a few times. The V gene is TRBV29-1, the J gene TRBJ1-4, with 8 bases identical to TRBD1. Germline loops: CDR1 SQVTM, CDR2 ANQGSEA. The CDR3 totals 13 residues. V shed 6 bases and J 4 bases; nucleotides not matched to a gene: 4. CDR3 sequence reads: CSVLTGDNEKLFF. The CDR3 coding sequence is TGCAGCGTGCTGACAGGGGATAATGAAAAACTGTTTTTT.

CDR3 DNA: TGCGCCAGCAGCCAAGTCGGTCAGCTGAACACTGAAGCTTTCTTT. This codes for CASSQVGQLNTEAFF. The rearrangement uses TRBV4-1 and TRBJ1-1; D not certain. Germline CDR1 is MGHRA and CDR2 is YSYEKL. V lost 1 base to trimming and J lost 0 bases, with 9 bases between them. The CDR3 is 15 amino acids.

The CDR3 sequence: CASSKGGRNTEAFF. DNA for the CDR3: TGTGCCAGCAGCAAAGGTGGGAGGAACACTGAAGCTTTCTTT. The V call is TRBV21-1, the J call TRBJ1-1. TRBV21-1 is labeled a pseudogene. CDR3 length: 14 residues.

V is TRBV5-1 and J is TRBJ2-1; maybe TRBD1 (6 bases). Trimming took off 4 bases at V and 8 bases at J, with 19 bases between the two ends. CDR3 length: 15 amino acids. From germline, CDR1 is SGHRS and CDR2 YFSETQ. As DNA, the CDR3 is TGCGCCAGCAGCCAGGTCAGGGGTAATTTCGATGAGCAGTTCTTC. This gives the protein CASSQVRGNFDEQFF.

The V call is TRBV27, the J call TRBJ1-2, with a tentative D call TRBD1 (5 bases). Deletions cut 5 bases from V and 5 bases from J, with 12 bases between. This CDR3 contains 13 residues. Germline CDR1 reads MNHEY; CDR2 reads SMNVEV (reference sequence). CDR3 residues: CASSPMTDYGYTF. CDR3 sequence (DNA): TGTGCCAGCAGTCCCATGACAGATTATGGCTACACCTTC.

This clone came up a few times. This chain uses TRBV5-4 with TRBJ1-1; weak D call: TRBD1 (6 bases). Between the trimmed V and J ends, which lost 2 bases and 5 bases, there was a span of 13 bases. The CDR3 is made up of 14 amino acids. Germline values: CDR1 SGHNT, CDR2 YYREEE (reference sequence). The CDR3 region is CASSLEQGLTEAFF. The CDR3 DNA reads TGTGCCAGCAGCTTAGAACAGGGATTAACTGAAGCTTTCTTT.

The chain combines TRBV9 with TRBJ2-1; 7 nucleotides agree with TRBD1. This CDR3 is built from 16 residues. Trimming at V came to 4 bases and at J to 2 bases, leaving 9 bases not matched to a gene. The germline V gene has CDR1 SGDLS and CDR2 YYNGEE. The CDR3 protein is CASSKTPGQAYNEQFF. The CDR3 nucleotides read TGTGCCAGCAGCAAAACGCCCGGACAGGCCTACAATGAGCAGTTCTTC.

V is TRBV6-5 and J is TRBJ1-5; D uncertain. The CDR3 loop spans 14 amino acids. CDR1 is MNHEY and CDR2 is SVGAGI in the germline V gene. Trimming removed 2 bases from V and 2 bases from J, with 7 bases in between. CDR3 in DNA: TGTGCCAGCAGTTACGGGCAGGGCAATCAGCCCCAGCATTTT. Translated: CASSYGQGNQPQHF.

The chain is built from TRBV6-2 or TRBV6-3 and TRBJ1-5; D not certain. Per germline, CDR1 MNHEY and CDR2 SVGEGT. The CDR3 is made up of 15 amino acids. The ends were cut back, 0 bases at V and 0 bases at J, with 6 bases in the middle. CDR3 DNA: TGTGCCAGCAGTTACTCGGCCAGTAGCAATCAGCCCCAGCATTTT. Its protein is CASSYSASSNQPQHF.

The rearrangement uses TRBV4-3 and TRBJ2-7; TRBD1 might be the D (6 bases). Germline values: CDR1 LGHNA, CDR2 YSLEER. Trimming removed 0 bases from V and 3 bases from J, with 15 bases in between. The CDR3 consists of 16 residues. DNA of the CDR3: TGCGCCAGCAGCCAAGAGGGCAGGGGAGCGGTCTACGAGCAGTACTTC. This sequence encodes CASSQEGRGAVYEQYF.